This passage covers 8 T cell receptor beta chains from one sample sequenced in a study of Ad26.COV2.S vaccination and SARS-CoV-2 variants. Here immunoSEQ multiplex PCR was the method, and the copy in TCRdb shows in-frame clones only, minus some. Among 320,000 or so clones listed, about nine tenths were seen once. Treatment of the sample: around 19 received Ad26.COV2.S at low or high dose, single or two shots; 5 received placebo; per-sample allocation not given. Sampling occurred on day 63 after the first vaccine or placebo injection. The specimen was peripheral blood, collected in a trial of Ad26.COV2.S vaccine versus placebo. The receptors originated from a person aged 18 to 59 who received the Ad26.COV2.S COVID-19 vaccine or a placebo.

The chain has TRBV6-1 and TRBJ2-3; no clear D gene. Deletions cut 4 bases from V and 0 bases from J, with 14 bases between. The CDR3 covers 16 residues. Germline values: CDR1 MNHNS, CDR2 SASEGT. The CDR3 DNA follows: TGTGCCAGCAGTGCGGGCAGGCTATCTAGCACAGATACGCAGTATTTT. This encodes CASSAGRLSSTDTQYF.

The chain couples TRBV18 to TRBJ1-3, with unresolved D. CDR1 and CDR2 from the germline V gene are KGHSH and LQKENI. V lost 3 bases and J 2 bases, leaving 5 bases between the germline ends. This CDR3 contains 13 residues. The CDR3 DNA is TGTGCCAGCTCACCCGTGGCTGGAAACACCATATATTTT. Translating gives CASSPVAGNTIYF.

This chain joins TRBV7-6 and TRBJ2-3, with 8 positions matching TRBD2. The V gene end was trimmed by 8 bases and the J gene end by 2 bases; junction bases not matched to a gene: 6. Germline lookup yields CDR1 SGHVS and CDR2 FNYEAQ. This CDR3 is 14 amino acids long. The CDR3 coding sequence is TGTGCCAGCGTAGCGGGACCGTACACAGATACGCAGTATTTT. This translates into CASVAGPYTDTQYF.

This clone has a single count. The chain uses TRBV3-1 (or the pseudogene TRBV3-2) and TRBJ1-4; 11 bases align to TRBD1. Germline V gene data show CDR1 as LGHDT and CDR2 as YNNKEL (reference sequence). The junction had 8 bases not matched to a gene; V was cut back by 1 base and J by 4 bases. The CDR3 contains 18 residues. The DNA of the CDR3 is TGTGCCAGCAGCCAAGCCCCGGGACAGGGGGATGGTAATGAAAAACTGTTTTTT. Its protein is CASSQAPGQGDGNEKLFF.

There are many counts of this clone. The chain couples TRBV28 to TRBJ1-6, with D uncertain. V was shortened by 4 bases and J by 2 bases, with 3 bases between the two germline ends. This CDR3 is 13 amino acids long. Germline CDR1 and CDR2: MDHEN and SYDVKM. The CDR3: CASSSPYNSPLHF. The CDR3, as DNA: TGTGCCAGCAGTTCCCCCTATAATTCACCCCTCCACTTT.

The chain joins TRBV4-2 to TRBJ1-6; TRBD1 aligns across 9 bases. The germline V gene has CDR1 LGHNA and CDR2 YNFKEQ. CDR3 size: 16 residues. The V segment lost 0 bases and the J segment 9 bases; nucleotides outside the gene matches: 6. CDR3 bases: TGTGCCAGCAGCCAAGATTCCGGGACAGGGAGTTCACCCCTCCACTTT. It yields the protein CASSQDSGTGSSPLHF.

This chain uses TRBV7-2 with TRBJ1-5; TRBD1 is a possible D gene (6 bases). This CDR3 has 18 amino acids. V was clipped by 0 bases and J by 8 bases, with 23 bases between them. The germline V gene has CDR1 SGHTA and CDR2 FQGNSA. The CDR3 is CASSLAGPLTGRDEPQHF. CDR3 bases: TGTGCCAGCAGCTTAGCGGGCCCCTTAACAGGGCGGGATGAGCCCCAGCATTTT.

CDR3 in DNA: TGCGCCAGCAGCCACCCCCCCGCGGGCACTGGATGGGTTACAGATACGCAGTATTTT. Protein product: CASSHPPAGTGWVTDTQYF. V gene TRBV4-3 combines with J gene TRBJ2-3, with a tentative D call TRBD2 (5 bases). Germline CDR1 reads LGHNA; CDR2 reads YSLEER. The CDR3 is made up of 19 amino acids. V shed 3 bases and J shed 3 bases, with 25 bases lying between them.